This T cell receptor beta chain was documented in a study of response to subunit inactivated influenza vaccine (dated by TCRdb to 2016 to 2019). Study-wide context: To follow how T cells responded to a trivalent subunit inactivated influenza vaccine, the researchers relied on deep quantitative profiling of the T cell receptor repertoire.

Overall study outcomes, separate from this receptor: The authors suggested that each seasonal influenza vaccination may recruit only a limited number of new T cells.

The receptor library was made with RT-PCR. TCRdb names Illumina HiSeq 2500 as the instrument used. Clones were called with MiXCR by TCRdb after fastp trimmed the public reads at Q25, and only in-frame beta chains were retained. Each record represents a unique CDR3 protein, reported with the most common genes and DNA among its rows. This sample gives hundreds of thousands of distinct CDR3 sequences in total; 6% to 9% of them show up just once. 10% to 15% of the sample is held by the ten biggest clonotypes. At least ten counts were recorded for this clonotype. Its antigen remains undetermined. No base qualities exist here, and no much larger clone lies one base off it. Reading the germline V gene gives CDR1 SGHDN and CDR2 FVKESK. V and J lose 4 bases and 7 bases, and a span of 11 bases separates them. From cysteine to phenylalanine, the CDR3 is 13 amino acids long. Only the CDR3 region is kept as DNA, spanning 39 bases read in frame from base 1.

The source of this sequence is a man between 50 and 75 years old who received an inactivated influenza vaccine. Donor details come from another sample of the same person, matched by shared clones. The sequences come from PBMCs from blood, collected around 25 months after vaccination. The rearrangement combines TRBV14 with TRBJ2-1; no confident D gene assignment can be made. The nucleotide sequence reads TGTGCCAGCAGCCTAGGGTGGGTGAATGAGCAGTTCTTC. Protein translation: CASSLGWVNEQFF.